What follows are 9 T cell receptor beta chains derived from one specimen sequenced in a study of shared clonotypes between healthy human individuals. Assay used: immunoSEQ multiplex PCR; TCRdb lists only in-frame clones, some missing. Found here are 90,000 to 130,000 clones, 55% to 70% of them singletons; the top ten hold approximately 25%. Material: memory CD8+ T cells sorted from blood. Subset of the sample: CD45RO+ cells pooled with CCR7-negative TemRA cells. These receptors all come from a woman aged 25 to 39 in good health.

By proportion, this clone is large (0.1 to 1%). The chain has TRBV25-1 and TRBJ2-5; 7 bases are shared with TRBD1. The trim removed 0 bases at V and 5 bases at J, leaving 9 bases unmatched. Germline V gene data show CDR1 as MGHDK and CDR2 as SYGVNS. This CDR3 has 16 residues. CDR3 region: CASSEYGYRGEETQYF. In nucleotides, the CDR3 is TGTGCCAGCAGTGAATATGGGTACAGGGGAGAGGAGACCCAGTACTTC.

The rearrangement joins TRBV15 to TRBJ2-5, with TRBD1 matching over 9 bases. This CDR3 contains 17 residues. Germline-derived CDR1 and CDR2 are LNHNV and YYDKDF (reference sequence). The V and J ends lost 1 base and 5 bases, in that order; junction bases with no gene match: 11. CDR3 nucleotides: TGTGCCACCAGCAGAGGGATCCGGACAGGGGAGTTGGAGACCCAGTACTTC. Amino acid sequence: CATSRGIRTGELETQYF.

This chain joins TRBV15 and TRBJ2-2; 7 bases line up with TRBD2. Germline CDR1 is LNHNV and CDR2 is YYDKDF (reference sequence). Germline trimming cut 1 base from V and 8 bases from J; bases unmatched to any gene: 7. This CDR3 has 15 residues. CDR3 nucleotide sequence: TGTGCCACCAGCAGAGTTGCGGGAGATTCAGGGGAGCTGTTTTTT. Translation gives CATSRVAGDSGELFF.

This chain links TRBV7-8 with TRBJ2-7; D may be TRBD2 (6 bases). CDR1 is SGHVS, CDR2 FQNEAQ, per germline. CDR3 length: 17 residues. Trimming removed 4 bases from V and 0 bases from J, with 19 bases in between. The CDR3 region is CASSSEGFVAPSYEQYF. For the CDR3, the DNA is TGTGCCAGCAGCTCGGAGGGGTTCGTGGCACCCTCCTACGAGCAGTACTTC.

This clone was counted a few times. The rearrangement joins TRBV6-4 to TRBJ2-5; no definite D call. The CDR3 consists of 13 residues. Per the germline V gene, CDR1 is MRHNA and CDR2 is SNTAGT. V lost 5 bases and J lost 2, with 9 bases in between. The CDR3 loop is CASSLAAQETQYF. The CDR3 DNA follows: TGTGCCAGCAGTTTGGCAGCTCAAGAGACCCAGTACTTC.

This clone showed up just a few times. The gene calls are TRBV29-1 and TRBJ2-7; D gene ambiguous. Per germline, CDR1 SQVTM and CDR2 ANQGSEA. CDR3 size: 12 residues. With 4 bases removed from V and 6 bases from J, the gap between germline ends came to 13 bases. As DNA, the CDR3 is TGCAGCGTTGGGCCAGACGGTCTCGAGCAGTACTTC. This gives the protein CSVGPDGLEQYF.

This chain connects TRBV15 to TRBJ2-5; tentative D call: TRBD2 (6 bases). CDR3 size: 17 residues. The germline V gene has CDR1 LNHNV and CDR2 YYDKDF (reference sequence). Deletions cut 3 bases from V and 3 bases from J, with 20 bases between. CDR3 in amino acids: CATSRGGLFPDKETQYF. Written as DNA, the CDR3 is TGTGCCACCAGCAGGGGGGGTCTCTTTCCAGACAAAGAGACCCAGTACTTC.

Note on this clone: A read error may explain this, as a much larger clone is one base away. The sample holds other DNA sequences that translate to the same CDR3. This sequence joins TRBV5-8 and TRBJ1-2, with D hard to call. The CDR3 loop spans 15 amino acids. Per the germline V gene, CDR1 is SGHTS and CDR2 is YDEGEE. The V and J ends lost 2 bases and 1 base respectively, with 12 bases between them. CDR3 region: CASSLVSEFNYGYTF. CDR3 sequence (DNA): TGTGCCAGCAGCTTAGTGTCAGAGTTTAACTATGGCTACACCTTC.

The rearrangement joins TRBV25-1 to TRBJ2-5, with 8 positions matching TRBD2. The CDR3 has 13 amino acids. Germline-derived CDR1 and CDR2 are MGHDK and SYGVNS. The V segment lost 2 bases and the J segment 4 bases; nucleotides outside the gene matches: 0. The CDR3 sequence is CASSELAGETQYF. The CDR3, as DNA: TGTGCCAGCAGTGAACTAGCGGGAGAGACCCAGTACTTC.